A single sample is the source of the 22 T cell receptor beta chains below, sequenced in a study of T cell repertoires in cytomegalovirus infection. TCRdb processed the reads anew with MiXCR; each CDR3 protein has one entry. The sample holds 800,000 to 950,000 distinct CDR3 sequences, less than 35% seen once. No antigen is known for these receptors. The sequencing here drew on cultured CD8+ T cells from PBMCs, taken from culture after CMV antigen stimulation. All receptors come from a human donor in good health (CMV status not recorded). Some clones in this sample may be carry-over from other donors' samples.

This clonotype was counted only a few times. The chain links TRBV7-2 to TRBJ2-3, with 8 bases lining up with TRBD1. Germline V gives CDR1 SGHTA, CDR2 FQGNSA. CDR3 length equals 15 residues. Losses at the gene ends were 4 bases for V and 5 bases for J; bases not matched to a gene: 8. The CDR3 reads CASSSTTGAGDTQYF. For the CDR3, the DNA is TGTGCCAGCAGCTCAACGACAGGGGCGGGAGATACGCAGTATTTT.

The chain carries TRBV9 and TRBJ2-1, with 11 bases that match TRBD2. Looked up from germline, CDR1 is SGDLS and CDR2 is YYNGEE. The length of the CDR3 is 15 residues. V was clipped by 0 bases and J by 9 bases; unmatched bases: 5. The CDR3 here is CASSVDSGGGTEQFF. CDR3 sequence (DNA): TGTGCCAGCAGCGTAGATAGCGGGGGGGGAACTGAGCAGTTCTTC.

This clonotype has a handful of counts. V and J are TRBV5-6 and TRBJ1-2; tentatively, D is TRBD1 (6 bases). The germline V gene has CDR1 SGHDT and CDR2 YYEEEE. The CDR3 sequence is 16 residues long. V was cut by 0 bases and J by 5 bases, with 17 bases left in between. CDR3 amino acids: CASSLDPGDSHYGYTF. The CDR3 bases are TGTGCCAGCAGCTTGGACCCAGGGGATAGTCATTATGGCTACACCTTC.

This rearrangement joins TRBV4-1 to TRBJ1-2; 11 bases map to TRBD1. V lost 5 bases and J lost 8; bases outside the gene matches: 4. CDR3 length: 13 amino acids. CDR1 is MGHRA and CDR2 is YSYEKL in the germline V gene. The chain's CDR3 is CASSEDRGLGYTF. The CDR3 coding sequence is TGCGCCAGCAGCGAGGACAGGGGGCTGGGCTACACCTTC.

This sequence joins TRBV5-6 and TRBJ2-7, with 7 bases that match TRBD1. The CDR3 extends over 14 amino acids. J gave up 0 bases and V 6 bases, and 6 bases lay outside the gene matches. Per germline, CDR1 SGHDT and CDR2 YYEEEE. The CDR3: CASTGTVYSYEQYF. The CDR3, as DNA: TGTGCCAGCACCGGGACAGTCTACTCCTACGAGCAGTACTTC. Full variable domain (outside the CDR3, taken from reference TRBV5-6 and TRBJ2-7): DAGVTQSPTHLIKTRGQQVTLRCSPKSGHDTVSWYQQALGQGPQFIFQYYEEEERQRGNFPDRFSGHQFPNYSSELNVNALLLGDSALYLCASTGTVYSYEQYFGPGTRLTVT.

At least ten counts were recorded for this clonotype. The chain carries TRBV7-9 and TRBJ1-2; D possibly corresponds to TRBD1 (5 bases). V lost 1 base to trimming and J lost 5 bases, with 14 bases between them. Germline V gene lookup returns CDR1 SEHNR and CDR2 FQNEAQ (reference sequence). The CDR3 runs 15 residues. CDR3: CASSLGAGKGYGYTF. The CDR3 DNA sequence: TGTGCCAGCAGCTTAGGGGCAGGGAAAGGGTATGGCTACACCTTC.

This clonotype was found many times. This sequence joins TRBV7-2 and TRBJ2-3, with D perhaps matching TRBD2 (6 bases). Germline values: CDR1 SGHTA, CDR2 FQGNSA. V shed 3 bases and J shed 6 bases, with 13 bases lying between them. The CDR3 loop spans 14 amino acids. Written as DNA, the CDR3 is TGTGCCAGCAGCTTCGGCAGGGCGGGGGATACGCAGTATTTT. Translation: CASSFGRAGDTQYF.

The chain employs TRBV10-3 and TRBJ1-3, with 9 bases matching TRBD1. This CDR3 is 16 amino acids long. From germline, CDR1 is ENHRY and CDR2 SYGVKD. Trimming cost V 7 bases and J 1 base; bases outside gene matches: 8. CDR3 in DNA: TGTGCCATCACCAGTCCGGACAGGGGATCTGGAAACACCATATATTTT. This gives the protein CAITSPDRGSGNTIYF.

The chain has TRBV28 and TRBJ2-5, with D perhaps matching TRBD2 (6 bases). The germline V gene encodes CDR1 MDHEN and CDR2 SYDVKM. The CDR3 contains 15 residues. V gave up 5 bases and J gave up 5 bases, with 18 bases separating them. The CDR3 DNA sequence: TGTGCCAGCAGTCAAGCTCTGACTAGATTTGAGACCCAGTACTTC. It codes for CASSQALTRFETQYF.

This clonotype was counted at least ten times. This chain links TRBV6-5 with TRBJ2-7, with unresolved D. This CDR3 has 12 residues. V lost 5 bases, J lost 4 bases, and 9 bases lay in between. Germline V gene lookup returns CDR1 MNHEY and CDR2 SVGAGI. CDR3 sequence reads: CASSDPRYEQYF. CDR3 sequence (DNA): TGTGCCAGCAGTGACCCGCGGTACGAGCAGTACTTC.

In this sample, this clonotype turned up a few times. This chain joins TRBV6-1 and TRBJ1-1, with a weak D call TRBD1 (6 bases). Germline CDR1 reads MNHNS; CDR2 reads SASEGT. The V and J ends lost 2 bases and 4 bases respectively, with 14 bases between them. This CDR3 spans 15 amino acids. CDR3 nucleotide sequence: TGTGCCAGCAGTGAAAGAAAAGGGGGGGCCACTGAAGCTTTCTTT. As protein: CASSERKGGATEAFF.

This chain uses TRBV4-1 with TRBJ2-3; TRBD2 is a possible D gene (6 bases). The CDR3 length is 17 residues. Trimming removed 4 bases from V and 2 bases from J, with 19 bases in between. In germline, CDR1 is MGHRA, CDR2 YSYEKL. DNA for the CDR3: TGCGCCAGCAGCCCCTCTAGGGTGCGGGGCCTCACAGATACGCAGTATTTT. Encoded protein: CASSPSRVRGLTDTQYF.

This clonotype was picked up many times. The genes are TRBV11-1 and TRBJ1-6, with 7 bases lining up with TRBD1. V dropped 5 bases and J dropped 7; count of bases not matched to a gene: 14. The CDR3 spans 17 residues. Germline assignment: CDR1 SGHAT and CDR2 FQDESV (reference sequence). The CDR3 DNA sequence: TGTGCCAGCAGCCCCCGGAGGAGGGGGCTTGGAAATTCACCCCTCCACTTT. Translating it yields CASSPRRRGLGNSPLHF.

This clonotype was seen a handful of times. This chain uses TRBV7-2 with TRBJ1-1, with 8 nucleotides matching TRBD1. The germline CDR1 and CDR2 sequences are SGHTA and FQGNSA. The V gene end was trimmed by 5 bases and the J gene end by 4 bases; junction bases not matched to a gene: 6. The CDR3 has 14 residues. This CDR3 is CASSRTGRSTEAFF. CDR3 in DNA: TGTGCCAGCAGCCGGACAGGGCGAAGCACTGAAGCTTTCTTT.

This clonotype was observed at least ten times. This chain joins TRBV5-6 and TRBJ1-5; D remains unclear. Deletions cut 4 bases from V and 7 bases from J, with 12 bases between. The CDR3 is 13 residues long. Germline V gives CDR1 SGHDT, CDR2 YYEEEE. Here the CDR3 reads CASSPTGGQPQHF. CDR3 DNA: TGTGCCAGCAGCCCGACCGGTGGGCAGCCCCAGCATTTT.

As regards this clonotype: Being one base from a much bigger clone, this may be a read error. The chain combines TRBV28 with TRBJ2-3; no definite D call. The CDR3 sequence is 12 residues long. V dropped 10 bases and J dropped 1 base, with 9 bases sitting between them. Germline V gene sequence: CDR1 MDHEN, CDR2 SYDVKM. CDR3: CANRTGTDTQYF. The CDR3, as DNA: TGTGCCAACCGAACAGGCACAGATACGCAGTATTTT.

In its sample, this clonotype was seen many times. V is TRBV12-5 and J is TRBJ1-2; D is perhaps TRBD1 (6 bases). This CDR3 has 14 residues. From germline, CDR1 is LGHNT and CDR2 FRNRAP. V lost 5 bases and J lost 4, with 14 bases in between. CDR3 loop: CASGTDSLTYGYTF. In DNA, the CDR3 is TGTGCTAGTGGTACGGACAGCCTCACCTATGGCTACACCTTC.

V and J are TRBV25-1 and TRBJ2-1; no reliable D call. Germline CDR1 and CDR2: MGHDK and SYGVNS. The CDR3 is made up of 14 amino acids. V was pared by 3 bases and J by 6 bases, with 12 bases between. This chain's CDR3 is CASSELGFGNEQFF. DNA for the CDR3: TGTGCCAGCAGTGAGCTAGGATTTGGCAATGAGCAGTTCTTC.

The chain has TRBV27 and TRBJ2-2, with 7 bases fitting TRBD1. The CDR3 is made up of 14 amino acids. With 3 bases clipped from V and 6 bases from J, the junction kept 4 bases outside the gene matches. Germline loops: CDR1 MNHEY, CDR2 SMNVEV (reference sequence). CDR3 DNA sequence: TGTGCCAGCAGTTTGCTACAGGGGTCCGGGGAGCTGTTTTTT. Protein: CASSLLQGSGELFF.

This clonotype was counted only a few times. CDR3 sequence reads: CASSSPTLGSQTQYF. The CDR3 nucleotides are TGTGCCAGCAGCTCCCCAACCCTCGGGTCTCAGACCCAGTACTTC. The rearrangement links TRBV7-9 to TRBJ2-5; D is undetermined. Germline CDR1 reads SEHNR; CDR2 reads FQNEAQ (reference sequence). This CDR3 comprises 15 residues. V lost 4 bases, J lost 6 bases, and 18 bases lay in between. The entire variable domain, with the rest obtained from reference TRBV7-9 and TRBJ2-5, is as follows: DTGVSQNPRHKITKRGQNVTFRCDPISEHNRLYWYRQTLGQGPEFLTYFQNEAQLEKSRLLSDRFSAERPKGSFSTLEIQRTEQGDSAMYLCASSSPTLGSQTQYFGPGTRLLVL.

The sample holds a few counts of this clonotype. The V gene is TRBV10-3, the J gene TRBJ2-5, with TRBD1 matching over 8 bases. The CDR3 covers 14 residues. CDR1 and CDR2 (germline): ENHRY, SYGVKD. V lost 4 bases and J lost 3; bases outside the gene matches: 4. The CDR3 DNA reads TGTGCCATCAGTGGGCCGGGACAGGAAGAGACCCAGTACTTC. Translating gives CAISGPGQEETQYF.

Many counts were recorded for this clonotype. DNA for the CDR3: TGTGCCAGCAGCCCCCGACAGGGGGCAGGGGTCGAGCAGTACTTC. Translation: CASSPRQGAGVEQYF. The J gene is TRBJ2-7, the V gene TRBV7-8; TRBD1 matches at 10 bases. In germline, CDR1 is SGHVS, CDR2 FQNEAQ. This CDR3 region has 15 residues. Germline trimming cut 5 bases from V and 6 bases from J; bases unmatched to any gene: 10.